Below are 32 T cell receptor beta chains sequenced from a single sample in a study of cytomegalovirus exposure and HLA in healthy donors. Use of 60 Vbeta and 13 Jbeta primers characterized the PCR. The table came from immunoSEQ multiplex PCR; TCRdb's copy has only in-frame clones and leaves some out. The profile shows some 160,000 clones, around 77% of them singletons. The sample taken for sequencing was PBMCs. These receptors were taken from a man between 60 and 75 years old in good health and CMV-seronegative.

The chain uses TRBV15 and TRBJ2-1; D call uncertain. Germline V lookup: CDR1 LNHNV, CDR2 YYDKDF (reference sequence). CDR3 length: 15 residues. V lost 0 bases to trimming and J lost 0 bases, with 6 bases between them. The CDR3 spells CATSRDPISYNEQFF. CDR3 DNA: TGTGCCACCAGCAGAGATCCCATCTCCTACAATGAGCAGTTCTTC.

The V call is TRBV10-2, the J call TRBJ2-7; the D gene is possibly TRBD2 (5 bases). Germline V gene sequence: CDR1 WSHSY, CDR2 SAAADI. V was trimmed by 6 bases and J by 2 bases, leaving 8 bases between them. The CDR3 totals 12 residues. As DNA, the CDR3 is TGCGCCAGCAGGGCGGGCGCCTACGAGCAGTACTTC. It specifies CASRAGAYEQYF.

The chain combines TRBV19 with TRBJ1-5, with TRBD1 matching over 9 bases. The trim removed 6 bases at V and 1 base at J, leaving 4 bases unmatched. The CDR3 runs 15 residues. Looked up from germline, CDR1 is LNHDA and CDR2 is SQIVND (reference sequence). CDR3 DNA sequence: TGTGCCAGTAGCGCGGACAGGGGAAGCAATCAGCCCCAGCATTTT. Amino acids: CASSADRGSNQPQHF.

CDR3 in amino acids: CASRPLATYEQYF. Written as DNA, the CDR3 is TGTGCCAGCAGACCACTAGCTACCTACGAGCAGTACTTC. The genes are TRBV2 and TRBJ2-7; tentative D call: TRBD2 (6 bases). The CDR3 covers 13 residues. Germline V gene sequence: CDR1 SNHLY, CDR2 FYNNEI. Trimming removed 6 bases from V and 2 bases from J, with 11 bases in between.

With regard to this clone: Other DNA variants within this sample encode the same CDR3. V is TRBV7-9 and J is TRBJ2-3; D not certain. CDR3 size: 12 residues. Germline CDR1 SEHNR, CDR2 FQNEAQ (reference sequence). V was pared by 2 bases and J by 5 bases, with 5 bases between. The CDR3, as DNA: TGTGCCAGCAGCTTAATCGGAGATACGCAGTATTTT. It codes for CASSLIGDTQYF.

The chain employs TRBV19 and TRBJ2-5; 7 nucleotides line up with TRBD1. Trimming at V came to 4 bases and at J to 2 bases, leaving 10 bases not matched to a gene. The germline V gene has CDR1 LNHDA and CDR2 SQIVND (reference sequence). There are 16 residues in the CDR3. Written as DNA, the CDR3 is TGTGCCAGTAGTACCCCCCCCGGGACAGTACAAGAGACCCAGTACTTC. Amino acid sequence: CASSTPPGTVQETQYF. Based on the CDR3 plus reference TRBV19 and TRBJ2-5, the full variable domain is DGGITQSPKYLFRKEGQNVTLSCEQNLNHDAMYWYRQDPGQGLRLIYYSQIVNDFQKGDIAEGYSVSREKKESFPLTVTSAQKNPTAFYLCASSTPPGTVQETQYFGPGTRLLVL.

The chain joins TRBV5-4 to TRBJ2-7; 9 nucleotides line up with TRBD2. The germline V gene has CDR1 SGHNT and CDR2 YYREEE (reference sequence). Trimming cost V 4 bases and J 3 bases; bases outside gene matches: 11. The CDR3 has 16 residues. The CDR3: CASSGGSGGPFYEQYF. The CDR3 nucleotides are TGTGCCAGCAGCGGGGGGAGCGGGGGGCCGTTCTACGAGCAGTACTTC.

About this clone: Germline and junction disagree at one end, which may indicate a read error. The gene calls are TRBV7-2 and TRBJ1-5; no definite D call. CDR1 SGHTA and CDR2 FQGNSA come from the germline V gene. The CDR3 is 15 residues long. The CDR3 protein is CASSLSPNSNQPQNF. The CDR3 DNA reads TGTGCCAGCAGCTTATCTCCAAATAGCAATCAGCCCCAGAATTTT.

This chain uses TRBV5-1 with TRBJ2-2; tentative D call: TRBD1 (6 bases). The CDR3 has 15 residues. The V gene's germline CDR1 is SGHRS and CDR2 YFSETQ. V was trimmed by 3 bases and J by 0 bases, leaving 9 bases between them. This CDR3 reads CASSSRTANTGELFF. Written as DNA, the CDR3 is TGCGCCAGCAGCTCGAGGACAGCGAACACCGGGGAGCTGTTTTTT.

The rearrangement links TRBV6-5 to TRBJ1-4; no clear D gene. V was trimmed by 5 bases and J by 8 bases, leaving 12 bases between them. The CDR3 extends over 13 amino acids. The germline gives CDR1 MNHEY, CDR2 SVGAGI. The chain's CDR3 is CASSPGLTEKLFF. The CDR3 bases are TGTGCCAGCAGTCCAGGACTTACGGAAAAACTGTTTTTT.

This chain joins TRBV28 and TRBJ1-1; D remains ambiguous. The germline gives CDR1 MDHEN, CDR2 SYDVKM. The CDR3 has 16 amino acids. With 4 bases removed from V and 5 bases from J, the gap between germline ends came to 20 bases. The CDR3 is CASSSPRTDGRTEAFF. In DNA, the CDR3 is TGTGCCAGCAGTTCGCCCCGAACGGATGGGAGGACTGAAGCTTTCTTT.

This clone was found a few times. The rearrangement joins TRBV4-3 to TRBJ2-3, with 7 positions matching TRBD2. CDR1 LGHNA and CDR2 YSLEER come from the germline V gene. J gave up 2 bases and V 3 bases, and 5 bases lay outside the gene matches. CDR3 size: 15 residues. The CDR3 protein is CASSQITSATDTQYF. In nucleotides, the CDR3 is TGCGCCAGCAGCCAGATCACTAGCGCCACAGATACGCAGTATTTT.

V gene TRBV27 combines with J gene TRBJ2-1; 10 positions match TRBD2. Germline V gene sequence: CDR1 MNHEY, CDR2 SMNVEV (reference sequence). J lost 6 bases, V lost 2 bases, and 4 bases had no gene match. The length of the CDR3 is 15 residues. This CDR3 reads CASSLSGGAINEQFF. CDR3 DNA sequence: TGTGCCAGCAGTTTAAGCGGGGGGGCCATCAATGAGCAGTTCTTC.

The chain combines TRBV30 with TRBJ2-1; 11 bases are shared with TRBD2. Losses at the gene ends were 4 bases for V and 0 bases for J; bases not matched to a gene: 11. This CDR3 has 18 amino acids. Germline lookup yields CDR1 GTSNPN and CDR2 SVGIG (reference sequence). CDR3 coding DNA: TGTGCCTGGATTCCGAAGGGACTAGCGGCCCTCTCCTACAATGAGCAGTTCTTC. Its protein is CAWIPKGLAALSYNEQFF.

The V and J genes are TRBV7-3 and TRBJ1-1, with D hard to call. V dropped 2 bases and J dropped 1 base, with 11 bases sitting between them. Germline CDR1 SGHTA, CDR2 FQGTGA. The CDR3 length is 15 residues. The CDR3 DNA is TGTGCCAGCAGCTTAGATCTCCCAGGGAACACTGAAGCTTTCTTT. Residues: CASSLDLPGNTEAFF.

The chain couples TRBV10-3 to TRBJ2-7, with TRBD1 matching 9 bases. The CDR3 contains 14 residues. V lost 6 bases, J lost 5 bases, and 8 bases stayed unmatched. Germline V gene sequence: CDR1 ENHRY, CDR2 SYGVKD. CDR3 bases: TGTGCCATCAGACAGGGGGCCTCAGGCCACGAGCAGTACTTC. It is translated as CAIRQGASGHEQYF.

This clone was observed a few times. The gene calls are TRBV11-2 and TRBJ1-6; 7 nucleotides align to TRBD1. The V gene end was trimmed by 5 bases and the J gene end by 6 bases; junction bases not matched to a gene: 10. The CDR3 length is 16 residues. Germline CDR1 is SGHAT and CDR2 is FQNNGV. As DNA, the CDR3 is TGTGCCAGCAGCCTTGGGGACAGATCGGTTAATTCACCCCTCCACTTT. Its translation: CASSLGDRSVNSPLHF.

V gene TRBV6-5 combines with J gene TRBJ1-6, with TRBD1 matching over 9 bases. The junction had 3 bases not matched to a gene; V was cut back by 0 bases and J by 6 bases. Germline V gene sequence: CDR1 MNHEY, CDR2 SVGAGI. This CDR3 is 16 amino acids long. In DNA, the CDR3 is TGTGCCAGCAGTTACTCGGACAGGGGTCCTAATTCACCCCTCCACTTT. Translated: CASSYSDRGPNSPLHF.

V is TRBV6-5 and J is TRBJ2-3, with a possible D match to TRBD2 (7 bases). The CDR3 is 14 residues long. The V gene lost 8 bases and the J gene lost 0 bases, with 12 bases spanning the gap. Germline V CDR1 and CDR2: MNHEY, SVGAGI. This CDR3 reads CASAPGGSTDTQYF. The CDR3 region has the DNA TGTGCCAGCGCGCCGGGGGGCAGCACAGATACGCAGTATTTT.

The genes are TRBV28 and TRBJ1-5, with TRBD1 identical over 11 bases. CDR3 size: 16 residues. CDR1 is MDHEN, CDR2 SYDVKM, per germline. The V gene end was trimmed by 7 bases and the J gene end by 2 bases; junction bases not matched to a gene: 7. The CDR3 sequence is CASKSGDRGGNQPQHF. The CDR3 coding sequence is TGTGCCAGCAAGTCGGGGGACAGGGGGGGCAATCAGCCCCAGCATTTT.

The V and J genes are TRBV10-2 and TRBJ1-1, with a tentative D call TRBD1 (5 bases). Germline V gene sequence: CDR1 WSHSY, CDR2 SAAADI. The CDR3 has 14 residues. The V end lost 3 bases, the J end lost 5 bases, and 13 bases lay between the germline ends. The CDR3 spells CASSEDPKGTEAFF. In DNA form, the CDR3 reads TGCGCCAGCAGTGAAGACCCGAAGGGGACTGAAGCTTTCTTT.

This clone appeared a single time. The CDR3 here is CASSALQERAEAFF. In nucleotides, the CDR3 is TGTGCCAGCAGCGCCTTACAGGAACGCGCTGAAGCTTTCTTT. V usage is TRBV9 and J usage is TRBJ1-1; D might be TRBD1 (5 bases). This CDR3 contains 14 residues. V shed 3 bases and J shed 6 bases, with 15 bases lying between them. Germline V lookup: CDR1 SGDLS, CDR2 YYNGEE.

The chain uses TRBV29-1 and TRBJ2-1, with D possibly matching TRBD1 (5 bases). CDR3 size: 13 residues. Germline values: CDR1 SQVTM, CDR2 ANQGSEA. Between the trimmed V and J ends, which lost 6 bases and 9 bases, there was a span of 18 bases. The CDR3 is CSVERSRAREQFF. CDR3 DNA sequence: TGCAGCGTAGAACGCAGCAGGGCGCGTGAGCAGTTCTTC.

The chain has TRBV4-1 and TRBJ2-5, with 13 positions matching TRBD2. The DNA matches TRBJ2-7 better at its end, which makes the J call doubtful. The length of the CDR3 is 18 residues. CDR1 is MGHRA, CDR2 YSYEKL, per germline. The CDR3 DNA sequence: TGCGCCAGCAGCCAAGATGTGACTAGCGGGGGGCTCTCCTACGAGCAGTACTTC. It is translated as CASSQDVTSGGLSYEQYF.

The chain has TRBV25-1 and TRBJ2-2, with 7 bases aligning to TRBD1. The CDR3 is 11 amino acids. Germline V CDR1 and CDR2: MGHDK, SYGVNS. The V and J ends lost 6 bases and 15 bases, in that order; junction bases with no gene match: 7. This chain's CDR3 is CASSQTGKLFF. The CDR3 DNA sequence: TGTGCCAGCAGCCAGACAGGGAAGTTGTTTTTT.

V and J are TRBV4-2 and TRBJ2-3, with TRBD2 matching over 8 bases. The germline CDR1 and CDR2 sequences are LGHNA and YNFKEQ. This CDR3 has 16 amino acids. Germline trimming cut 0 bases from V and 5 bases from J; bases unmatched to any gene: 7. CDR3 amino acids: CASSQEGGLALDTQYF. Written as DNA, the CDR3 is TGTGCCAGCAGCCAAGAAGGAGGACTAGCTTTAGATACGCAGTATTTT.

The chain combines TRBV18 with TRBJ1-4; 7 nucleotides align to TRBD1. V shed 5 bases and J 7 bases; nucleotides not matched to a gene: 4. The CDR3 length is 13 residues. Germline CDR1 and CDR2: KGHSH and LQKENI. CDR3 sequence (DNA): TGTGCCAGCTCAGACAGGGATCGTGAAAAACTGTTTTTT. Its translation is CASSDRDREKLFF.

This clone has just a few counts. The chain links TRBV2 to TRBJ1-2; maybe TRBD1 (5 bases). V was pared by 6 bases and J by 2 bases, with 7 bases between. The CDR3 is 12 residues long. In germline, CDR1 is SNHLY, CDR2 FYNNEI. As DNA, the CDR3 is TGTGCCAGCAGACGGGGGAACTATGGCTACACCTTC. Protein product: CASRRGNYGYTF. Full variable domain (rest looked up from reference TRBV2 and TRBJ1-2): EPEVTQTPSHQVTQMGQEVILRCVPISNHLYFYWYRQILGQKVEFLVSFYNNEISEKSEIFDDQFSVERPDGSNFTLKIRSTKLEDSAMYFCASRRGNYGYTFGSGTRLTVV.

CDR3: CASSYPVLGRNTIYF. Written as DNA, the CDR3 is TGTGCCAGCAGTTATCCCGTATTGGGCCGAAACACCATATATTTT. The chain carries TRBV6-6 and TRBJ1-3, with D unclear. The V end was cut by 3 bases, the J end by 5 bases, with 14 bases between. CDR1 is MNHNY, CDR2 SVGAGI, per germline (reference sequence). The CDR3 length is 15 residues.

The rearrangement uses TRBV28 and TRBJ1-2; D possibly corresponds to TRBD1 (6 bases). The CDR3 extends over 14 amino acids. V was clipped by 5 bases and J by 4 bases, with 14 bases between them. The germline gives CDR1 MDHEN, CDR2 SYDVKM. This chain's CDR3 is CASSLGGGLYGYTF. CDR3 nucleotides: TGTGCCAGCAGTCTAGGGGGTGGCCTCTATGGCTACACCTTC.

Written as DNA, the CDR3 is TGCGCCAGCAGCCGACTAGCGGGGAACACCGGGGAGCTGTTTTTT. It codes for CASSRLAGNTGELFF. The rearrangement joins TRBV4-3 to TRBJ2-2; 10 bases are shared with TRBD2. The CDR3 sequence is 15 residues long. Germline assignment: CDR1 LGHNA and CDR2 YSLEER. The ends lost 4 bases at V and 1 base at J; junction bases unmatched: 0.

This clone came up many times. The chain employs TRBV5-4 and TRBJ1-1; a possible D gene is TRBD1 (6 bases). This CDR3 is 15 amino acids long. Germline V CDR1 and CDR2: SGHNT, YYREEE (reference sequence). The V gene lost 3 bases and the J gene lost 2 bases, with 14 bases spanning the gap. The CDR3 spells CASSSPGHLNTEAFF. In nucleotides, the CDR3 is TGTGCCAGCAGCTCCCCGGGACACCTAAACACTGAAGCTTTCTTT.